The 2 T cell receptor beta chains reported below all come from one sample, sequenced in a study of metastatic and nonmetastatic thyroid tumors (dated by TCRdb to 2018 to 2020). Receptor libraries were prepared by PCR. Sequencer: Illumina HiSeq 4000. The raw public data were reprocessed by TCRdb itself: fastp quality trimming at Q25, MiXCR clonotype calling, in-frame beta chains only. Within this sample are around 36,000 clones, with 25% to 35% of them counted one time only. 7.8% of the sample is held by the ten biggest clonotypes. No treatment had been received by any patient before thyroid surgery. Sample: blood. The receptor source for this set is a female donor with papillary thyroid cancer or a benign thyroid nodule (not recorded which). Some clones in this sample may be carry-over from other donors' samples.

DNA for the CDR3: TGCTTCGCGACTAGCGGGAGTAATAAGAATACGCAGTATTTT. Its protein is CFATSGSNKNTQYF. The gene calls are TRBV20-1 and TRBJ2-3; 12 nucleotides line up with TRBD2. Germline V gene lookup returns CDR1 DFQATT and CDR2 SNEGSKA (reference sequence). The length of the CDR3 is 14 residues.

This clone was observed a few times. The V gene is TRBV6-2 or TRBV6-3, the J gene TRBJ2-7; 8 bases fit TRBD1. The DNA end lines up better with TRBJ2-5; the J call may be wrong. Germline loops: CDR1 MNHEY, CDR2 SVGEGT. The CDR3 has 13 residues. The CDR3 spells CASSKTGEETQYF. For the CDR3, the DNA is TGTGCCAGCAGCAAGACAGGGGAGGAGACCCAGTACTTC.